Listed below are T cell receptor beta chains from one sample, sequenced in a study of T-cell reconstitution after alpha-beta-depleted transplantation in children. TCRdb reprocessed the PCR reads with MiXCR, giving one entry per CDR3 protein. The repertoire includes 300,000 to 350,000 distinct CDR3 sequences, about 17% of them detected once, and roughly two fifths sits in the top ten. This sample comprised PBMCs, mostly from graft donor cells, obtained 360 days after TCRalphabeta/CD19-depleted stem cell transplant. These receptors were obtained from a male patient between 2 and 10 years old who had a stem cell transplant for acute lymphoblastic leukemia, so the T cells may come from the graft donor. The CDR3 runs from the conserved cysteine through the conserved F or W. D genes are given only for firm matches. A row's size may be missing; if present it is once, few, many or a size class.

>.|TRBJ1-1|.|TRBV12-3/TRBV12-4
CASSSTGIYTEAFF
TGTGCCAGCAGTTCTACCGGGATATACACTGAAGCTTTCTTT
>.|TRBJ2-5|.|TRBV29-1
CSVEHSGETQYF
TGCAGCGTTGAACACTCGGGAGAGACCCAGTACTTC
>.|TRBJ2-2|TRBD1|TRBV14
CASSPRQGAGRELFF
TGTGCCAGCAGCCCCAGACAGGGGGCGGGCAGGGAGCTGTTTTTT
>few|TRBJ2-7|.|TRBV3-1
CASSQEGAYEQYF
TGTGCCAGCAGCCAAGAGGGGGCGTACGAGCAGTACTTC
>few|TRBJ2-7|.|TRBV12-5
CASGLVPLLGRGGYEQYF
TGTGCTAGTGGTTTGGTACCCCTCTTAGGGAGGGGGGGGTACGAGCAGTACTTC
>.|TRBJ2-1|TRBD2|TRBV7-9
CASSGYGTSYNEQFF
TGTGCCAGCAGCGGCTACGGGACTAGTTACAATGAGCAGTTCTTC
>few|TRBJ2-1|.|TRBV20-1
CSARQGWDEQFF
TGCAGTGCTAGACAGGGATGGGATGAGCAGTTCTTC
>.|TRBJ2-2|TRBD2|TRBV4-3
CASSQALSGRWTGELFF
TGCGCCAGCAGCCAAGCTTTAAGCGGGAGATGGACCGGGGAGCTGTTTTTT
>.|TRBJ2-7|.|TRBV12-3/TRBV12-4
CASSLGLVEQYF
TGTGCCAGCAGTTTGGGTCTTGTCGAGCAGTACTTC
>few|TRBJ1-6|.|TRBV7-8
CASSYVGSPLHF
TGTGCCAGCAGCTATGTCGGTTCACCCCTCCACTTT
>.|TRBJ2-2|TRBD2|TRBV12-3/TRBV12-4
CASTARGGSYSGELFF
TGTGCCAGCACCGCAAGGGGCGGGAGTTATTCCGGGGAGCTGTTTTTT
>.|TRBJ2-3|TRBD1|TRBV5-1
CASSFYIGTGATDTQYF
TGCGCCAGCAGCTTCTACATCGGGACAGGGGCCACAGATACGCAGTATTTT
>few|TRBJ2-7|TRBD1|TRBV10-3
CAISGTGLGEQYF
TGTGCCATCAGTGGGACAGGGTTGGGCGAGCAGTACTTC
>.|TRBJ2-2|TRBD2|TRBV28
CASSPMGLANTGELFF
TGTGCCAGCAGTCCCATGGGACTAGCGAACACCGGGGAGCTGTTTTTT
>many|TRBJ2-3|TRBD2|TRBV9
CASSVHRTSGSADTQYF
TGTGCCAGCAGCGTACACCGGACTAGCGGGAGTGCGGATACGCAGTATTTT
>few|TRBJ1-1|.|TRBV12-3/TRBV12-4
CASSLGAGGAFF
TGTGCCAGCAGTTTAGGGGCCGGGGGAGCTTTCTTT
>.|TRBJ2-2|.|TRBV18
CASSPEIGTGELFF
TGTGCCAGCTCACCGGAAATAGGCACCGGGGAGCTGTTTTTT
>.|TRBJ2-1|TRBD2|TRBV2
CASSELLAGYNEQFF
TGTGCCAGCAGTGAACTACTAGCGGGCTACAATGAGCAGTTCTTC
>.|TRBJ2-1|.|TRBV12-3/TRBV12-4
CASSKTEYNEQFF
TGTGCCAGCAGTAAGACGGAATACAATGAGCAGTTCTTC
>few|TRBJ1-5|.|TRBV12-3/TRBV12-4
CASRVGRGNQPQHF
TGTGCCAGCAGGGTTGGGCGGGGCAATCAGCCCCAGCATTTT
>few|TRBJ2-3|TRBD1|TRBV20-1
CSASPDRGGGTDTQYF
TGCAGTGCTAGCCCAGACAGGGGAGGTGGGACAGATACGCAGTATTTT
>few|TRBJ2-1|.|TRBV20-1
CSARAVSNEQFF
TGCAGTGCTAGGGCGGTGTCAAATGAGCAGTTCTTC
>.|TRBJ2-4|.|TRBV15
CATSREWDITLLAKNIQYF
TGTGCCACCAGCAGAGAGTGGGACATCACTCTACTAGCCAAAAACATTCAGTACTTC
>.|TRBJ2-1|TRBD2|TRBV7-2
CASSWTSGRDNEQFF
TGTGCCAGCAGCTGGACTAGCGGGAGGGACAATGAGCAGTTCTTC
>few|TRBJ1-4|.|TRBV12-3/TRBV12-4
CASSDQGQNEKLFF
TGTGCCAGCAGTGACCAGGGTCAGAATGAAAAACTGTTTTTT
>.|TRBJ2-1|.|TRBV10-3
CAISVERRQAGFF
TGTGCCATCAGTGTGGAAAGACGGCAGGCAGGGTTCTTC
>many|TRBJ2-5|.|TRBV3-1
CASSQLGKTQYF
TGTGCCAGCAGCCAATTGGGAAAGACCCAGTACTTC
>.|TRBJ2-1|.|TRBV29-1
CSVDVTPRAEQFF
TGCAGCGTTGATGTGACCCCACGAGCTGAGCAGTTCTTC
>many|TRBJ2-1|TRBD1|TRBV20-1
CSARDWGQGAGDEQFF
TGCAGTGCTAGAGATTGGGGACAGGGGGCTGGTGATGAGCAGTTCTTC
>few|TRBJ1-1|.|TRBV15
CATSRDYSGNTEAFF
TGTGCCACCAGCAGAGATTATTCGGGGAACACTGAAGCTTTCTTT
>few|TRBJ2-5|TRBD1|TRBV15
CATSSSGTGGTETQYF
TGTGCCACCAGCAGCTCCGGGACAGGGGGTACGGAGACCCAGTACTTC
>many|TRBJ2-6|.|TRBV5-6
CASSLTIDSSGANVLTF
TGTGCCAGCAGCCTCACTATCGACAGCTCTGGGGCCAACGTCCTGACTTTC
>.|TRBJ2-7|TRBD2|TRBV6-6
CASGSGRPGEQYF
TGTGCCAGCGGGAGCGGGAGGCCAGGCGAGCAGTACTTC
>many|TRBJ1-4|.|TRBV29-1
CSVEPREINEKLFF
TGCAGCGTGGAACCCAGGGAGATTAATGAAAAACTGTTTTTT
>few|TRBJ2-1|TRBD1|TRBV25-1
CASSGTGANEQFF
TGTGCCAGCAGTGGAACAGGGGCCAATGAGCAGTTCTTC
>.|TRBJ2-1|TRBD1|TRBV20-1
CSALATGGFSSYNEQFF
TGCAGTGCGTTGGCGACAGGGGGCTTTAGCTCCTACAATGAGCAGTTCTTC
>many|TRBJ1-5|TRBD1|TRBV27
CASSSLGTGMYRYQPQHF
TGTGCCAGCAGTTCCCTCGGGACAGGGATGTATAGGTATCAGCCCCAGCATTTT
>.|TRBJ1-1|.|TRBV4-1
CASSQAMIGFEAFF
TGCGCCAGCAGCCAAGCGATGATAGGGTTTGAAGCTTTCTTT
>.|TRBJ2-1|TRBD2|TRBV7-9
CASSFPPGLAGDNEQFF
TGTGCCAGCAGCTTCCCACCCGGACTAGCGGGAGACAATGAGCAGTTCTTC
>many|TRBJ2-2|.|TRBV12-3/TRBV12-4
CASSLGAGNTGELFF
TGTGCCAGCAGTTTGGGAGCGGGTAACACCGGGGAGCTGTTTTTT
>few|TRBJ2-3|TRBD2|TRBV27
CASSAAGEIGQTQYF
TGTGCCAGCAGTGCGGCGGGAGAAATAGGGCAGACGCAGTATTTT
>once|TRBJ2-2|.|TRBV9
CASSGRGVDTGELFF
TGTGCCAGCAGCGGCAGGGGGGTGGACACCGGGGAGCTGTTTTTT
>.|TRBJ2-2|.|TRBV5-1
CASTIGGTIGELFF
TGCGCCAGCACCATCGGCGGAACTATCGGGGAGCTGTTTTTT
>few|TRBJ2-1|.|TRBV12-3/TRBV12-4
CASSPPSGGQFF
TGTGCCAGCAGTCCCCCCTCTGGGGGGCAGTTCTTC
>many|TRBJ2-5|.|TRBV7-2
CASSRVAGETQYF
TGTGCCAGCAGCCGAGTAGCTGGGGAGACCCAGTACTTC
>.|TRBJ2-1|.|TRBV5-1
CASSLEPGTVSYNEQFF
TGCGCCAGCAGCTTGGAACCCGGGACGGTCTCCTACAATGAGCAGTTCTTC
>many|TRBJ2-2|.|TRBV6-5
CASSYRDPTGELFF
TGTGCCAGCAGTTACAGGGATCCCACCGGGGAGCTGTTTTTT
>.|TRBJ1-1|.|TRBV12-3/TRBV12-4
CASSRAGPLGSEAFF
TGTGCCAGCAGTCGCGCGGGACCCTTAGGCTCTGAAGCTTTCTTT
>many|TRBJ2-1|.|TRBV6-2/TRBV6-3
CASSLGHWSSYEQFF
TGTGCCAGCAGCCTGGGACATTGGTCTTCCTATGAGCAGTTCTTC
>few|TRBJ2-7|.|TRBV7-2
CASSLAATAFEQYF
TGTGCCAGCAGCTTAGCCGCGACCGCCTTTGAGCAGTACTTC
>few|TRBJ2-6|.|TRBV29-1
CSATGPTGANVLTF
TGCAGCGCCACCGGGCCGACTGGGGCCAACGTCCTGACTTTC
>.|TRBJ2-7|TRBD2|TRBV27
CASRGMGLAGGGTYEQYF
TGTGCCAGCAGGGGCATGGGACTAGCGGGAGGTGGGACCTACGAGCAGTACTTC
>.|TRBJ2-5|.|TRBV20-1
CSAQKGRYQETQYF
TGCAGTGCTCAAAAGGGGCGGTACCAAGAGACCCAGTACTTC
>many|TRBJ1-5|TRBD1|TRBV7-8
CASSLTGTGQRDQPQHF
TGTGCCAGCAGCTTAACCGGGACAGGGCAAAGGGATCAGCCCCAGCATTTT